The clone carrying this T cell receptor (beta chain) was detected ten times or more. Antigen specificity is unknown. One entry per CDR3 protein results from TCRdb running MiXCR on the 5' RACE reads. The sample has 60,000 or so distinct CDR3 sequences; about 6.6% are singletons. These data are taken from a study of spatial heterogeneity in lung cancer. Overall study findings and caveats: Expanded tumor TCRs that were ubiquitous appeared in blood more at resection than follow-up.

Noted time point: sample taken at primary tumor resection. Samples were obtained from approximately 72 donors, all untreated early-stage non-small cell lung cancer patients. Sequencing of whole RNA from tumor, nontumor lung or frozen PBMC involved no sorting. Between the trimmed V and J ends, which lost 2 bases and 4 bases, there was a span of 14 bases. Germline V gene data show CDR1 as LGHDT and CDR2 as YNNKEL (reference sequence). This CDR3 has 15 residues. This material consisted of PBMCs, taken at surgery. The TCR sequence derives from a female donor with early-stage non-small cell lung cancer. The chain recombines TRBV3-1 with TRBJ2-5; D might be TRBD1 or TRBD2, each matching 6 bases. The CDR3: CASSQHPRGGETQYF. The CDR3 DNA reads TGTGCCAGCAGCCAACACCCCAGGGGAGGAGAGACCCAGTACTTC.